This T cell receptor (beta chain) was captured in a study of blood T cell repertoires in COVID-19. Trimming removed 1 base at V and 1 base at J, with 7 bases between. This CDR3 has 14 amino acids. The germline gives CDR1 SGHTA, CDR2 FQGNSA. About this clone itself: The same CDR3 also results from other DNA sequences found in this sample.

TCRdb keeps only in-frame clones here, not all; method: immunoSEQ multiplex PCR. The sample shows just over 650,000 clones, 90% of them seen only once. The origin of this receptor is a woman aged 18-29 years with acute or convalescent COVID-19. V and J are TRBV7-2 and TRBJ1-1, with D unresolved. The sample consisted of peripheral blood. The CDR3: CASSLGQKNTEAFF. CDR3 DNA: TGTGCCAGCAGCTTAGGGCAGAAGAACACTGAAGCTTTCTTT.